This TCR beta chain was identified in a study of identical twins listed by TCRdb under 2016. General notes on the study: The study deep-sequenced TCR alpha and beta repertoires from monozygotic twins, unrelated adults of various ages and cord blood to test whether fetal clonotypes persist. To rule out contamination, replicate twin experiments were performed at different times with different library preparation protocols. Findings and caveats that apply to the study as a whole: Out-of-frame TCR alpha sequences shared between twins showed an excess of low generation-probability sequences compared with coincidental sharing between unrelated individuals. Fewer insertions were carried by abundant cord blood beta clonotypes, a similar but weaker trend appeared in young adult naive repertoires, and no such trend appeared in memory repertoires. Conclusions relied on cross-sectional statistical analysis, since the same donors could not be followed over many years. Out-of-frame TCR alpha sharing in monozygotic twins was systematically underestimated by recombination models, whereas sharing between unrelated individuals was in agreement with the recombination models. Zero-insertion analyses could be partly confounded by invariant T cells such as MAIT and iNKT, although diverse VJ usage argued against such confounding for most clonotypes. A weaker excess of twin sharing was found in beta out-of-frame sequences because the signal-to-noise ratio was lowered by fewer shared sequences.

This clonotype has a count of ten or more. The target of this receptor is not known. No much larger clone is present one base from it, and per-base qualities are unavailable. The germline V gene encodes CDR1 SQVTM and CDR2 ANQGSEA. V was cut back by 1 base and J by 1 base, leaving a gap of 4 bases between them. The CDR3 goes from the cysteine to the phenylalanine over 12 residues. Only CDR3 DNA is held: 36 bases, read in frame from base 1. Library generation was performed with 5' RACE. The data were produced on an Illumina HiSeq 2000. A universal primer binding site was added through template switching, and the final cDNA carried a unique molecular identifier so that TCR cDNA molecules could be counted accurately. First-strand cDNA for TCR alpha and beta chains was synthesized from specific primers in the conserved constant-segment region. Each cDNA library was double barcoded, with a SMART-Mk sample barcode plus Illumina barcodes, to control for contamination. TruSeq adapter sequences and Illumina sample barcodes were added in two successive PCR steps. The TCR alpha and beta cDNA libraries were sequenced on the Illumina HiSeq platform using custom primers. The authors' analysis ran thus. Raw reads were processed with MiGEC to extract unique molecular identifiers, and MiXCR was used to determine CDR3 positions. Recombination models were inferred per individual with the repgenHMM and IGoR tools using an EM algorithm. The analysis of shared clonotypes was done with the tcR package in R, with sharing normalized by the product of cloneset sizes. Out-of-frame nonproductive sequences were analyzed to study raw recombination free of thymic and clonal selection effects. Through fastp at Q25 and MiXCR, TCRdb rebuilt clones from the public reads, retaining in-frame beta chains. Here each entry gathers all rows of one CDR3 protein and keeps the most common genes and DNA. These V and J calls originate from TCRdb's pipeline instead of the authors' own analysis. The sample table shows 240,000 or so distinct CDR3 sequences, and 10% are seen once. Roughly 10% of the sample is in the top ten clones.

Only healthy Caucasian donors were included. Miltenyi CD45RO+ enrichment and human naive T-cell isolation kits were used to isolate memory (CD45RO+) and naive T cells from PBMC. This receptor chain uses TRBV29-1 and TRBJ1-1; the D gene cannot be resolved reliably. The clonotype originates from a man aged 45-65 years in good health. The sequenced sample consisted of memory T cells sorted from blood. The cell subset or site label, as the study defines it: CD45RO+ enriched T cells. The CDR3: CSVEGGNTEAFF. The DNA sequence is TGCAGCGTTGAAGGGGGGAACACTGAAGCTTTCTTT.